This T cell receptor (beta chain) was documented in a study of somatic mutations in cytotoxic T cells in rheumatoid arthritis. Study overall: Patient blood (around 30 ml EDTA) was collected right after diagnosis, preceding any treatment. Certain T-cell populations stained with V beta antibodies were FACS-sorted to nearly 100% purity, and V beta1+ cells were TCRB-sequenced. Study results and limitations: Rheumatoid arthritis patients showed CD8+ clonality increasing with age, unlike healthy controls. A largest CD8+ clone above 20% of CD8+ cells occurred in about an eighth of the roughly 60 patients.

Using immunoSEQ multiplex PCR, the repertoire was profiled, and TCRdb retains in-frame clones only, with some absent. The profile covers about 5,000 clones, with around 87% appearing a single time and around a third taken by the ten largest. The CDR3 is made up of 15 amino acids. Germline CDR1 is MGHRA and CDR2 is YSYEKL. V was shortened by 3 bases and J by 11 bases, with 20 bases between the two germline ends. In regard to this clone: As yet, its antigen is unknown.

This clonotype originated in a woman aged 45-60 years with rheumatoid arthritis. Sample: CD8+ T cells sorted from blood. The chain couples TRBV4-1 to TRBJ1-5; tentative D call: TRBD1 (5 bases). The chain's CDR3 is CASSQSQGSNHTQHF. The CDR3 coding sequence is TGCGCCAGCAGCCAGAGCCAGGGTAGCAATCACACCCAGCATTTT.